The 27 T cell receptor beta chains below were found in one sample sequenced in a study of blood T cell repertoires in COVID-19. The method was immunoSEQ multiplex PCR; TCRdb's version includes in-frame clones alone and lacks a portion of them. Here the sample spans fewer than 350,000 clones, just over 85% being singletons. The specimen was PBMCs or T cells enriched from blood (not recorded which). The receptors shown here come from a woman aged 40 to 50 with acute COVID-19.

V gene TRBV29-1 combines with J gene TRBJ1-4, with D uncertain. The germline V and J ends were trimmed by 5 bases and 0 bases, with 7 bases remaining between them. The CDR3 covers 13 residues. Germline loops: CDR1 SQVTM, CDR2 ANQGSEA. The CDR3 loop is CSVTGATNEKLFF. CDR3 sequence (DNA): TGCAGCGTTACGGGTGCAACTAATGAAAAACTGTTTTTT.

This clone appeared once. As DNA, the CDR3 is TGTGCCAGCAGCTTAGCGAATAGGGGCCACACCATATATTTT. Amino acids: CASSLANRGHTIYF. This chain uses TRBV7-8 with TRBJ1-3, with D perhaps matching TRBD1 (5 bases). The germline gives CDR1 SGHVS, CDR2 FQNEAQ. Trimming stripped 0 bases from V and 8 bases from J, with 11 bases between. The CDR3 length is 14 residues.

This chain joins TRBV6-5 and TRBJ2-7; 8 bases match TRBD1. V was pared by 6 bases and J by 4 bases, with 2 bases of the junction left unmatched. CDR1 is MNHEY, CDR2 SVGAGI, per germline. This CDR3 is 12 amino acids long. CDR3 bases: TGTGCCAGCAGGACAGGGGTTTACGAGCAGTACTTC. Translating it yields CASRTGVYEQYF.

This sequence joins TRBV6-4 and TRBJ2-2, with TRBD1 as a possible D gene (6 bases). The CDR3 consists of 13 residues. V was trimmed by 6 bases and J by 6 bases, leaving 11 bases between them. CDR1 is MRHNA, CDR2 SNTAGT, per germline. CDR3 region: CASSQQGPGELFF. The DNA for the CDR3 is TGTGCCAGCAGCCAACAGGGACCCGGGGAGCTGTTTTTT.

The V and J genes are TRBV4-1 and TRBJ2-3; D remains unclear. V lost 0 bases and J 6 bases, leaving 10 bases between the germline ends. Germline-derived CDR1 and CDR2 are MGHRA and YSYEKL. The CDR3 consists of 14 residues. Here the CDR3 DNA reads TGCGCCAGCAGCCAAGAGCGGCGGCAGGATACGCAGTATTTT. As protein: CASSQERRQDTQYF.

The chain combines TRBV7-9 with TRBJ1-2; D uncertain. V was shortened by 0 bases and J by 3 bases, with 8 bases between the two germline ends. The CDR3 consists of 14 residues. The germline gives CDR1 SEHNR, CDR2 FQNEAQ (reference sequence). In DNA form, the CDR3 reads TGTGCCAGCAGCTTAGCACTAGCGGACTATGGCTACACCTTC. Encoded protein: CASSLALADYGYTF.

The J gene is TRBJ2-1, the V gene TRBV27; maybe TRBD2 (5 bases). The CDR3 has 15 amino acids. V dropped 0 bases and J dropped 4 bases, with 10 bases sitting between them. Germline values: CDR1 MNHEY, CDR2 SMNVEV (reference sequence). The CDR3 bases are TGTGCCAGCAGTTTATCGTACCGAGGGTACAATGAGCAGTTCTTC. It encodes CASSLSYRGYNEQFF.

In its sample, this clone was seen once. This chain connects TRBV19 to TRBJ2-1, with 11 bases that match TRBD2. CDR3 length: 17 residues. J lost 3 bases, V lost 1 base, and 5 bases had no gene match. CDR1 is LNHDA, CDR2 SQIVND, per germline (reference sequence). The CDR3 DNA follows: TGTGCCAGTAGTATAGCTTTAGCGGGGGGGCTCTACAATGAGCAGTTCTTC. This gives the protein CASSIALAGGLYNEQFF.

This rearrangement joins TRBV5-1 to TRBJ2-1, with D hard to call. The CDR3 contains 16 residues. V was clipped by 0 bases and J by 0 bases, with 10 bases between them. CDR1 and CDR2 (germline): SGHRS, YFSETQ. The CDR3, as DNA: TGCGCCAGCAGCTTGGAACCGGTTAGCTCCTACAATGAGCAGTTCTTC. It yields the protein CASSLEPVSSYNEQFF. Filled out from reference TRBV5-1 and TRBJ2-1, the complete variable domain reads KAGVTQTPRYLIKTRGQQVTLSCSPISGHRSVSWYQQTPGQGLQFLFEYFSETQRNKGNFPGRFSGRQFSNSRSEMNVSTLELGDSALYLCASSLEPVSSYNEQFFGPGTRLTVL.

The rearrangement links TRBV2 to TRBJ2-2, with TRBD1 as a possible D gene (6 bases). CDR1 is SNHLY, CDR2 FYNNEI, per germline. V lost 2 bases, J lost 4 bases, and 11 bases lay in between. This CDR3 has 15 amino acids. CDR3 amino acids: CASSEYFRGTGELFF. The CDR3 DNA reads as TGTGCCAGCAGTGAATATTTCAGGGGCACCGGGGAGCTGTTTTTT.

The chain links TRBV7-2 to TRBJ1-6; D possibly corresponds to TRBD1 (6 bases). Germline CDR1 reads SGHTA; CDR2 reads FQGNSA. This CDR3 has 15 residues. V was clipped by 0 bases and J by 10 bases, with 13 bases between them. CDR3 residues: CASSLAGGLHSPLHF. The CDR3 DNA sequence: TGTGCCAGCAGCTTAGCAGGGGGTCTTCACTCACCCCTCCACTTT.

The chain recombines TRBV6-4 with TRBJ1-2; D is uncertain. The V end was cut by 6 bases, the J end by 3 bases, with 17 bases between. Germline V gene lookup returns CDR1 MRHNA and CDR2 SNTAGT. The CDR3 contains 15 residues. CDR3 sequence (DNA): TGTGCCAGCAGCCCTCAGGAAATGGGAGACTATGGCTACACCTTC. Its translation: CASSPQEMGDYGYTF.

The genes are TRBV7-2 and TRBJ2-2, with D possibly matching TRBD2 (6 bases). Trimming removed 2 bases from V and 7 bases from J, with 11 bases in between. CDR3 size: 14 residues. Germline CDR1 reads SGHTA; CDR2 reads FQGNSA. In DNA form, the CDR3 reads TGTGCCAGCAGCTTAAATGGGGGGATCGGGGAGCTGTTTTTT. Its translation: CASSLNGGIGELFF.

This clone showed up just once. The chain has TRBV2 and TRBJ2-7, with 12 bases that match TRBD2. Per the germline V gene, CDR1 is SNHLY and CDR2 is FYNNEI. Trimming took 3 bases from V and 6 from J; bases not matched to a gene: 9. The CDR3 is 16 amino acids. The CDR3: CASSDPPGLAGSEQYF. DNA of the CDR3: TGTGCCAGCAGTGACCCGCCGGGACTAGCGGGCAGCGAGCAGTACTTC.

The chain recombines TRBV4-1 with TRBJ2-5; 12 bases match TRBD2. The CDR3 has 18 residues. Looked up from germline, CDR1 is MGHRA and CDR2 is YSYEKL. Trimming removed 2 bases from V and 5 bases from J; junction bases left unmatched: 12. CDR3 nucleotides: TGCGCCAGCAGCCAACTGACTAGCGGGGGACGCGGGAGGGAGACCCAGTACTTC. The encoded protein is CASSQLTSGGRGRETQYF.

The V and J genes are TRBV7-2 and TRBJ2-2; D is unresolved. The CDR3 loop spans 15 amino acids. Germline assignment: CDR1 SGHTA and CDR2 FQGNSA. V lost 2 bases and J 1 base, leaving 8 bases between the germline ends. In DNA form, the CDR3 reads TGTGCCAGCAGCTTATTACAGTTGAACACCGGGGAGCTGTTTTTT. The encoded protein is CASSLLQLNTGELFF. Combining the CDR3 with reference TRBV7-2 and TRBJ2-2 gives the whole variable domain GAGVSQSPSNKVTEKGKDVELRCDPISGHTALYWYRQSLGQGLEFLIYFQGNSAPDKSGLPSDRFSAERTGGSVSTLTIQRTQQEDSAVYLCASSLLQLNTGELFFGEGSRLTVL.

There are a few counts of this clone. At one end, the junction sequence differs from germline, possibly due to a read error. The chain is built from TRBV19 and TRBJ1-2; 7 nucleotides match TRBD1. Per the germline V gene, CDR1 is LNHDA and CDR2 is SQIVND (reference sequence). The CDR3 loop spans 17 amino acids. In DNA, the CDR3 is TGTCCCAGATGGGGACAGCCGTCTAAAGCGCATAACTATGGCTACACCTTC. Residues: CPRWGQPSKAHNYGYTF.

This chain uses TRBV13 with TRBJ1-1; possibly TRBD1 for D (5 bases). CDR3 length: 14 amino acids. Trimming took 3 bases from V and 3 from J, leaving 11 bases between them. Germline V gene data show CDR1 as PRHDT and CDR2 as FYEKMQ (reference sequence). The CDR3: CASSFTGYDTEAFF. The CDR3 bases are TGTGCCAGCAGCTTTACAGGTTACGACACTGAAGCTTTCTTT.

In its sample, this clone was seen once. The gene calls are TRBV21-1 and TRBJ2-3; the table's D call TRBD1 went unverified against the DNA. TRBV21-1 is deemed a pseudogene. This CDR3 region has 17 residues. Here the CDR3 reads CANLGPRQGKITDTQYF. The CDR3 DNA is TGTGCCAACCTCGGGCCCAGACAGGGTAAGATCACAGATACGCAGTATTTT.

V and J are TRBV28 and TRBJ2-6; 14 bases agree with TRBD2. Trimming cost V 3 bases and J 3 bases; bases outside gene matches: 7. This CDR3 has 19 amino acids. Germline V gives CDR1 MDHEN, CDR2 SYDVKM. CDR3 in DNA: TGTGCCAGCAGTTTTGGCGGACTAGCGGGAGGTGGTGGGGCCAACGTCCTGACTTTC. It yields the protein CASSFGGLAGGGGANVLTF.

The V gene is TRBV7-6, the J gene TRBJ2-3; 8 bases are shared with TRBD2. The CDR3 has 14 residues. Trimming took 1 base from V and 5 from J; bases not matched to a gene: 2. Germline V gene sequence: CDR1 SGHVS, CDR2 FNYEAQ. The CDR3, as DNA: TGTGCCAGCAGCTTAGGCGGGACTAGAGATACGCAGTATTTT. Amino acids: CASSLGGTRDTQYF.

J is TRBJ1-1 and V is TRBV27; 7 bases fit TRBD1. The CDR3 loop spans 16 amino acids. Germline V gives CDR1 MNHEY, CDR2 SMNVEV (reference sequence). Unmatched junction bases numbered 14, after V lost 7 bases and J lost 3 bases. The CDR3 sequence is CASTATWDSTDTEAFF. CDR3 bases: TGTGCCAGCACCGCTACCTGGGACAGTACGGACACTGAAGCTTTCTTT.

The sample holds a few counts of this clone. The CDR3 DNA reads as TGTGCCATCAGTGAGGGGTTGGGGCAGAAAAATTCACCCCTCCACTTT. This encodes CAISEGLGQKNSPLHF. The chain is built from TRBV10-3 and TRBJ1-6; a possible D gene is TRBD1 (5 bases). CDR3 length: 16 amino acids. Germline V gene data show CDR1 as ENHRY and CDR2 as SYGVKD. The V and J ends lost 2 bases and 7 bases respectively, with 15 bases between them.

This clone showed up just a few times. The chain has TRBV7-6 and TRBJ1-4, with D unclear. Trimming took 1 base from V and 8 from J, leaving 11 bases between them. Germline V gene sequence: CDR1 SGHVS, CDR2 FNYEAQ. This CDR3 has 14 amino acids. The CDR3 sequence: CASSLEPGIEKLFF. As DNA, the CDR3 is TGTGCCAGCAGCTTAGAGCCGGGAATCGAAAAACTGTTTTTT.

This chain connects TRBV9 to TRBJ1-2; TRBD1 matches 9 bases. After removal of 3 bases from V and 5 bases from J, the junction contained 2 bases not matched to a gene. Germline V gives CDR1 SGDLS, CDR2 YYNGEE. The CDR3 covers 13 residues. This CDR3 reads CASSEGTGYGYTF. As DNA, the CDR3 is TGTGCCAGCAGCGAGGGGACAGGGTATGGCTACACCTTC.

The CDR3 region is CATSDPSGRQSDTQYF. Written as DNA, the CDR3 is TGTGCCACCAGTGATCCTAGCGGGAGACAGTCAGATACGCAGTATTTT. This rearrangement joins TRBV24-1 to TRBJ2-3; 10 bases align to TRBD2. The CDR3 consists of 16 residues. Germline CDR1 reads KGHDR; CDR2 reads SFDVKD. Unmatched junction bases numbered 6, after V lost 3 bases and J lost 4 bases.

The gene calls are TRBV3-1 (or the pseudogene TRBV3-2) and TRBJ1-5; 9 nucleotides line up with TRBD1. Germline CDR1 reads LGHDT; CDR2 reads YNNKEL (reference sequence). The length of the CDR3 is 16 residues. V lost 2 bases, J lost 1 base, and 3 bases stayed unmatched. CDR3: CASSQTGGGSNQPQHF. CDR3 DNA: TGTGCCAGCAGCCAAACAGGGGGCGGAAGCAATCAGCCCCAGCATTTT.